What follows are 25 T cell receptor beta chains derived from one specimen sequenced in a study of blood T cell repertoires in COVID-19. Libraries were prepared by immunoSEQ multiplex PCR; TCRdb keeps only in-frame clonotypes and omits some of them. The sample gives 70,000 or so clones, about nine tenths of which show up once; approximately 11% is in the top ten. The material sequenced was peripheral blood. These receptors were obtained from a woman aged 18-29 years with acute or convalescent COVID-19.

The V gene is TRBV7-6, the J gene TRBJ1-6; no definite D call. The CDR3 totals 16 residues. Trimming removed 2 bases at V and 0 bases at J, with 8 bases between. From germline, CDR1 is SGHVS and CDR2 FNYEAQ. DNA for the CDR3: TGTGCCAGCAGCTTATCAGGAAGCTCCTATAATTCACCCCTCCACTTT. This codes for CASSLSGSSYNSPLHF.

This clone appeared once. The chain recombines TRBV4-2 with TRBJ2-7, with TRBD1 identical over 8 bases. Per germline, CDR1 LGHNA and CDR2 YNFKEQ. Losses at the gene ends were 0 bases for V and 2 bases for J; bases not matched to a gene: 3. The CDR3 spans 15 residues. The CDR3 here is CASSQEGTGAYEQYF. The CDR3 DNA sequence: TGTGCCAGCAGCCAAGAGGGGACAGGCGCCTACGAGCAGTACTTC.

The gene calls are TRBV15 and TRBJ2-5; 10 bases map to TRBD1. The V gene end was trimmed by 5 bases and the J gene end by 5 bases; junction bases not matched to a gene: 14. Looked up from germline, CDR1 is LNHNV and CDR2 is YYDKDF (reference sequence). The length of the CDR3 is 17 residues. DNA of the CDR3: TGTGCCACCAGCCCTTTGCCCCGGACAGGGGGGATGGAGACCCAGTACTTC. Residues: CATSPLPRTGGMETQYF.

Only one count was recorded for this clone. The V gene is TRBV15, the J gene TRBJ1-6; D remains unclear. The CDR3 covers 15 residues. V was pared by 1 base and J by 4 bases, with 8 bases between. Germline values: CDR1 LNHNV, CDR2 YYDKDF (reference sequence). For the CDR3, the DNA is TGTGCCACCAGCAGAGGCGGGGATTATAATTCACCCCTCCACTTT. Its translation is CATSRGGDYNSPLHF.

This clone was seen only once. The chain recombines TRBV15 with TRBJ1-2; D unclear. The germline CDR1 and CDR2 sequences are LNHNV and YYDKDF (reference sequence). The CDR3 totals 12 residues. V dropped 1 base and J dropped 4 bases, with 4 bases sitting between them. CDR3 loop: CATSRGAYGYTF. The CDR3 coding sequence is TGTGCCACCAGCAGAGGGGCCTATGGCTACACCTTC.

This clone is a singleton in its sample. The chain joins TRBV5-4 to TRBJ1-2; D is possibly TRBD1 (5 bases). The V end lost 0 bases, the J end lost 5 bases, and 14 bases lay between the germline ends. Germline CDR1 SGHNT, CDR2 YYREEE (reference sequence). The CDR3 totals 15 residues. The CDR3 spells CASSLDGLDTYGYTF. The CDR3 bases are TGTGCCAGCAGCTTGGACGGGTTGGACACTTATGGCTACACCTTC. Supplemented by reference TRBV5-4 and TRBJ1-2, the full variable domain reads ETGVTQSPTHLIKTRGQQVTLRCSSQSGHNTVSWYQQALGQGPQFIFQYYREEENGRGNFPPRFSGLQFPNYSSELNVNALELDDSALYLCASSLDGLDTYGYTFGSGTRLTVV.

J is TRBJ2-2 and V is TRBV27; TRBD2 matches at 8 bases. There are 14 residues in the CDR3. Germline V lookup: CDR1 MNHEY, CDR2 SMNVEV (reference sequence). Trimming cost V 3 bases and J 3 bases; bases outside gene matches: 0. CDR3 region: CASSFGGDTGELFF. In DNA, the CDR3 is TGTGCCAGCAGTTTCGGGGGGGACACCGGGGAGCTGTTTTTT.

The chain's CDR3 is CASSPIEGGQEKLFF. The CDR3 DNA reads TGTGCCAGCAGCCCTATTGAGGGTGGTCAAGAAAAACTGTTTTTT. The chain combines TRBV6-2 or TRBV6-3 with TRBJ1-4; D remains ambiguous. Looked up from germline, CDR1 is MNHEY and CDR2 is SVGEGT. The ends were cut back, 6 bases at V and 8 bases at J, with 19 bases in the middle. The CDR3 extends over 15 amino acids.

Only one count was recorded for this clone. The chain has TRBV10-3 and TRBJ1-2; D remains unclear. The V and J ends lost 0 bases and 3 bases respectively, with 8 bases between them. Germline V gene sequence: CDR1 ENHRY, CDR2 SYGVKD. The CDR3 spans 14 residues. The CDR3, as DNA: TGTGCCATCAGTGAGTCGAAGGACTACTATGGCTACACCTTC. Its protein product is CAISESKDYYGYTF.

V and J are TRBV27 and TRBJ1-2, with 10 nucleotides matching TRBD1. In germline, CDR1 is MNHEY, CDR2 SMNVEV (reference sequence). After removal of 4 bases from V and 4 bases from J, the junction contained 12 bases not matched to a gene. The CDR3 runs 17 residues. The CDR3 is CASSWDSAGQGSYGYTF. The CDR3 region has the DNA TGTGCCAGCAGTTGGGACAGTGCGGGACAGGGGAGCTATGGCTACACCTTC.

The CDR3 sequence is CASRVRDIASGRTGELFF. Here the CDR3 DNA reads TGCGCCAGCAGAGTTCGGGACATAGCTAGCGGGCGGACCGGGGAGCTGTTTTTT. The chain joins TRBV5-1 to TRBJ2-2, with 8 bases fitting TRBD2. Germline V CDR1 and CDR2: SGHRS, YFSETQ. V lost 5 bases to trimming and J lost 5 bases; unmatched junction nucleotides: 17. CDR3 length equals 18 residues.

The chain couples TRBV5-8 to TRBJ1-2; 9 bases agree with TRBD1. This CDR3 region has 17 residues. Germline V gene lookup returns CDR1 SGHTS and CDR2 YDEGEE. V shed 4 bases and J 5 bases; nucleotides not matched to a gene: 15. This CDR3 reads CASSPGTGFLGGYGYTF. The DNA of the CDR3 is TGTGCCAGCAGCCCCGGGACAGGGTTCCTGGGTGGGTATGGCTACACCTTC.

The chain carries TRBV5-1 and TRBJ2-1; D not resolved. This CDR3 region has 13 residues. Trimming removed 0 bases from V and 9 bases from J, with 10 bases in between. Per the germline V gene, CDR1 is SGHRS and CDR2 is YFSETQ. CDR3 protein: CASSLAPQVEQFF. In DNA, the CDR3 is TGCGCCAGCAGCTTGGCCCCCCAGGTTGAGCAGTTCTTC.

The V gene is TRBV5-1, the J gene TRBJ2-7; tentatively, D is TRBD1 (7 bases). Germline CDR1 reads SGHRS; CDR2 reads YFSETQ. Trimming removed 3 bases from V and 6 bases from J, with 10 bases in between. The CDR3 is 12 residues long. The chain's CDR3 is CASSSQGGEQYF. Written as DNA, the CDR3 is TGCGCCAGCAGCTCCCAGGGGGGCGAGCAGTACTTC.

The chain employs TRBV6-5 and TRBJ1-2; D is undetermined. CDR3 length: 13 residues. Trimming stripped 0 bases from V and 4 bases from J, with 6 bases between. Germline V gives CDR1 MNHEY, CDR2 SVGAGI. The CDR3 here is CASSYSAGYGYTF. Here the CDR3 DNA reads TGTGCCAGCAGTTACTCGGCAGGCTATGGCTACACCTTC.

The sample holds one count of this clone. The DNA of the CDR3 is TGCAGTGCTAGTTTGGGGGCCGGTAGTTACAATGAGCAGTTCTTC. This translates into CSASLGAGSYNEQFF. This chain links TRBV20-1 with TRBJ2-1; the D gene is possibly TRBD1 (6 bases). The V end was cut by 3 bases, the J end by 4 bases, with 16 bases between. The CDR3 contains 15 residues. CDR1 and CDR2 (germline): DFQATT, SNEGSKA (reference sequence).

The chain employs TRBV11-1 and TRBJ2-3, with D possibly being TRBD2 (6 bases). Germline V lookup: CDR1 SGHAT, CDR2 FQDESV (reference sequence). Deletions cut 6 bases from V and 2 bases from J, with 18 bases between. The CDR3 is 16 residues long. The CDR3 loop is CASRTTRDLHTDTQYF. As DNA, the CDR3 is TGTGCCAGCAGGACCACCCGGGACTTACACACAGATACGCAGTATTTT.

The rearrangement joins TRBV18 to TRBJ2-1; possible D gene TRBD2, 5 bases. The V and J ends lost 0 bases and 14 bases respectively, with 14 bases between them. Germline V gene data show CDR1 as KGHSH and CDR2 as LQKENI. The CDR3 spans 13 residues. The CDR3 region has the DNA TGTGCCAGCTCACCACCGGGCAGAGACGGGGAGTTCTTC. Its protein is CASSPPGRDGEFF.

The chain is built from TRBV6-5 and TRBJ1-2; D perhaps matches TRBD1 (6 bases). The CDR3 spans 11 residues. V gave up 8 bases and J gave up 6 bases, with 10 bases separating them. Germline V gives CDR1 MNHEY, CDR2 SVGAGI. The CDR3 DNA reads TGTGCCAGCCATGGGGGCGATGGCTACACCTTC. This encodes CASHGGDGYTF.

The rearrangement joins TRBV18 to TRBJ2-1; possible D gene TRBD1, 5 bases. V was shortened by 4 bases and J by 1 base, with 8 bases between the two germline ends. Looked up from germline, CDR1 is KGHSH and CDR2 is LQKENI. This CDR3 region has 14 residues. The CDR3, as DNA: TGTGCCAGCTCACAAGACAGATCCTACAATGAGCAGTTCTTC. This encodes CASSQDRSYNEQFF.

The rearrangement joins TRBV11-2 to TRBJ2-5; weak D call: TRBD2 (5 bases). The CDR3 consists of 13 residues. Germline assignment: CDR1 SGHAT and CDR2 FQNNGV. V lost 3 bases, J lost 5 bases, and 10 bases lay in between. The CDR3 bases are TGTGCCAGCAGCTTGGAAAGGAGGGAGACCCAGTACTTC. This sequence encodes CASSLERRETQYF.

This clone was recorded a few times. The chain has TRBV5-4 and TRBJ1-2; 7 nucleotides line up with TRBD1. The trim removed 4 bases at V and 4 bases at J, leaving 10 bases unmatched. This CDR3 region has 15 residues. Looked up from germline, CDR1 is SGHNT and CDR2 is YYREEE (reference sequence). CDR3 sequence: CASSITGETAYGYTF. CDR3 in DNA: TGTGCCAGCAGCATCACAGGGGAAACTGCCTATGGCTACACCTTC.

The DNA for the CDR3 is TGTGCCAGCAACCCCGGGGGAGCGGGGGGGGAAACCCAGTACTTC. This codes for CASNPGGAGGETQYF. This sequence joins TRBV11-2 and TRBJ2-5, with TRBD2 matching 10 bases. Germline CDR1 is SGHAT and CDR2 is FQNNGV. V was clipped by 7 bases and J by 8 bases; unmatched bases: 13. This CDR3 has 15 amino acids.

The V gene is TRBV30, the J gene TRBJ1-1; tentatively, D is TRBD1 (6 bases). The germline V gene has CDR1 GTSNPN and CDR2 SVGIG (reference sequence). With 8 bases removed from V and 9 bases from J, the gap between germline ends came to 22 bases. This CDR3 is 13 amino acids long. This CDR3 reads CAATRGSPTKAFF. The DNA for the CDR3 is TGTGCCGCAACCAGGGGAAGCCCTACAAAAGCTTTCTTT.

The rearrangement uses TRBV6-2 or TRBV6-3 and TRBJ1-1, with D tentatively TRBD1 (6 bases). V lost 0 bases and J lost 4, with 12 bases in between. This CDR3 region has 15 residues. The germline gives CDR1 MNHEY, CDR2 SVGEGT. The CDR3 DNA is TGTGCCAGCAGTTACTCAGGGGGGGAGGGCACTGAAGCTTTCTTT. Its protein product is CASSYSGGEGTEAFF.